The 22 T cell receptor beta chains given below trace back to one sample, sequenced in a study of blood T cell repertoires in COVID-19. Sequencing used immunoSEQ multiplex PCR; TCRdb keeps in-frame clones, though not all of them. The table lists 95,000 to 100,000 clones, about 80% of them singletons. Sequenced input: peripheral blood. These receptors came from a man between 65 and 80 years old with acute or convalescent COVID-19.

The J gene is TRBJ1-5, the V gene TRBV6-6; TRBD1 is a possible D gene (5 bases). The CDR3 spans 17 residues. Trimming stripped 5 bases from V and 1 base from J, with 18 bases between. Per germline, CDR1 MNHNY and CDR2 SVGAGI (reference sequence). The CDR3: CASSRSGGPRSNQPQHF. The CDR3 bases are TGTGCCAGCAGTCGGTCGGGGGGACCGAGGAGCAATCAGCCCCAGCATTTT.

The V and J genes are TRBV10-1 and TRBJ1-2, with 7 bases identical to TRBD1. Germline lookup yields CDR1 WNHNN and CDR2 SYGVQD (reference sequence). The ends lost 5 bases at V and 6 bases at J; junction bases unmatched: 6. This CDR3 is 13 amino acids long. This CDR3 is CASSNGQVNGYTF. The CDR3 DNA reads as TGCGCCAGCAGTAACGGACAGGTTAATGGCTACACCTTC.

On this clone itself: Within the sample, other DNA sequences also encode this same CDR3. This sequence joins TRBV6-5 and TRBJ1-3; possible D gene TRBD1, 5 bases. The V gene lost 0 bases and the J gene lost 0 bases, with 9 bases spanning the gap. The CDR3 sequence is 16 residues long. The V gene's germline CDR1 is MNHEY and CDR2 SVGAGI. The CDR3 loop reads CASSYSGGSSGNTIYF. The CDR3, as DNA: TGTGCCAGCAGTTACTCGGGGGGGAGCTCTGGAAACACCATATATTTT.

The V and J genes are TRBV11-2 and TRBJ2-1; 7 bases are shared with TRBD1. This CDR3 has 15 residues. V shed 6 bases and J 0 bases; nucleotides not matched to a gene: 5. Germline CDR1 reads SGHAT; CDR2 reads FQNNGV. The CDR3 here is CASSNRGSSYNEQFF. CDR3 nucleotide sequence: TGTGCCAGCAGTAACAGGGGTAGCTCCTACAATGAGCAGTTCTTC. The whole variable domain, remainder taken from reference TRBV11-2 and TRBJ2-1, is EAGVAQSPRYKIIEKRQSVAFWCNPISGHATLYWYQQILGQGPKLLIQFQNNGVVDDSQLPKDRFSAERLKGVDSTLKIQPAKLEDSAVYLCASSNRGSSYNEQFFGPGTRLTVL.

The CDR3 region has the DNA TGTGCCAGCAGTTTATTTGAGGGGGCCTCACCCCTCCACTTT. Its translation is CASSLFEGASPLHF. The chain carries TRBV28 and TRBJ1-6, with 7 bases aligning to TRBD1. The germline V gene encodes CDR1 MDHEN and CDR2 SYDVKM. This CDR3 is built from 14 residues. Germline trimming cut 1 base from V and 10 bases from J; bases unmatched to any gene: 4.

J is TRBJ1-4 and V is TRBV30, with D unclear. Between the trimmed V and J ends, which lost 3 bases and 0 bases, there was a span of 11 bases. CDR3 length equals 15 residues. The germline V gene encodes CDR1 GTSNPN and CDR2 SVGIG (reference sequence). CDR3 residues: CAWSRPGTTNEKLFF. CDR3 DNA sequence: TGTGCCTGGAGCCGCCCGGGAACAACTAATGAAAAACTGTTTTTT.

The V and J genes are TRBV30 and TRBJ1-5, with 9 bases aligning to TRBD1. J lost 0 bases, V lost 5 bases, and 5 bases had no gene match. The CDR3 consists of 15 residues. The germline V gene has CDR1 GTSNPN and CDR2 SVGIG (reference sequence). CDR3 protein: CAWAQGAGSNQPQHF. In nucleotides, the CDR3 is TGTGCCTGGGCACAGGGGGCGGGTAGCAATCAGCCCCAGCATTTT.

This chain joins TRBV30 and TRBJ2-3, with TRBD2 matching over 7 bases. Germline V gives CDR1 GTSNPN, CDR2 SVGIG (reference sequence). CDR3 length: 14 amino acids. V was pared by 2 bases and J by 0 bases, with 2 bases of the junction left unmatched. The chain's CDR3 is CAWSISGSTDTQYF. CDR3 DNA: TGTGCCTGGAGTATTAGCGGGAGCACAGATACGCAGTATTTT.

The V call is TRBV6-1, the J call TRBJ2-6; the D gene is possibly TRBD2 (6 bases). V was clipped by 4 bases and J by 1 base, with 14 bases between them. CDR1 and CDR2 from the germline V gene are MNHNS and SASEGT. CDR3 length equals 17 residues. CDR3 in DNA: TGTGCCAGCAGTGTAACCGGGACTCTGTCTGGGGCCAACGTCCTGACTTTC. It yields the protein CASSVTGTLSGANVLTF.

This chain uses TRBV28 with TRBJ1-1; D perhaps matches TRBD1 (5 bases). The CDR3 runs to 15 residues. V was cut by 0 bases and J by 0 bases, with 8 bases left in between. Germline values: CDR1 MDHEN, CDR2 SYDVKM. DNA for the CDR3: TGTGCCAGCAGTTTATGGACAGAGATGAACACTGAAGCTTTCTTT. Translating it yields CASSLWTEMNTEAFF.

This rearrangement joins TRBV4-3 to TRBJ2-7; D possibly corresponds to TRBD2 (5 bases). The CDR3 totals 15 residues. Germline-derived CDR1 and CDR2 are LGHNA and YSLEER. Trimming cost V 0 bases and J 4 bases, with 13 bases left between them. The chain's CDR3 is CASSQDRRAQYEQYF. The CDR3 DNA reads TGCGCCAGCAGCCAAGATCGGCGGGCCCAGTACGAGCAGTACTTC.

The chain uses TRBV12-2 and TRBJ1-2. TRBV12-2 is noted as a pseudogene. The CDR3 totals 9 residues. The CDR3 reads CASRSPYTF. The CDR3 nucleotides read TGTGCAAGTCGCTCTCCTTACACCTTC.

The chain recombines TRBV5-6 with TRBJ2-5, with a tentative D call TRBD1 (6 bases). CDR3 length equals 12 residues. V was cut by 5 bases and J by 5 bases, with 10 bases left in between. Germline CDR1 is SGHDT and CDR2 is YYEEEE. The chain's CDR3 is CASRQGLETQYF. DNA of the CDR3: TGTGCCAGCAGACAGGGCCTTGAGACCCAGTACTTC.

This rearrangement joins TRBV6-5 to TRBJ2-3, with D unresolved. Trimming took 7 bases from V and 5 from J, leaving 7 bases between them. From germline, CDR1 is MNHEY and CDR2 SVGAGI. The CDR3 spans 11 residues. The CDR3 sequence: CASKKQDTQYF. CDR3 DNA sequence: TGTGCCAGCAAAAAACAAGATACGCAGTATTTT.

This clone was seen a handful of times. The V gene is TRBV9, the J gene TRBJ2-7; tentative D call: TRBD2 (5 bases). In germline, CDR1 is SGDLS, CDR2 YYNGEE. V lost 1 base to trimming and J lost 3 bases, with 20 bases between them. The CDR3 runs to 17 residues. CDR3 in DNA: TGTGCCAGCAGCGTATGTCTGCGGCCAGAGGGTAACTACGAGCAGTACTTC. It encodes CASSVCLRPEGNYEQYF.

This clone was seen more than once but under ten times. The CDR3 spells CASSLIARQGSPLHF. For the CDR3, the DNA is TGTGCCAGCAGCTTAATTGCCCGACAGGGTTCACCCCTCCACTTT. This chain uses TRBV7-3 with TRBJ1-6; 7 nucleotides line up with TRBD1. The germline CDR1 and CDR2 sequences are SGHTA and FQGTGA. V lost 1 base to trimming and J lost 9 bases; unmatched junction nucleotides: 6. CDR3 size: 15 residues.

The rearrangement uses TRBV10-3 and TRBJ2-1, with TRBD2 matching 9 bases. Germline lookup yields CDR1 ENHRY and CDR2 SYGVKD. Trimming cost V 0 bases and J 9 bases; bases outside gene matches: 6. The CDR3 sequence is 15 residues long. The CDR3 loop is CAISESGGGAGEQFF. CDR3 sequence (DNA): TGTGCCATCAGTGAGTCAGGCGGGGGGGCAGGTGAGCAGTTCTTC.

The chain has TRBV20-1 and TRBJ1-5; D is perhaps TRBD1 (6 bases). CDR1 is DFQATT, CDR2 SNEGSKA, per germline (reference sequence). The CDR3 is 11 residues long. DNA of the CDR3: TGCAGCGGGGGGGGCCATCAGCCCCAGCATTTT. Its translation is CSGGGHQPQHF.

This clone appeared once. The J gene is TRBJ2-2, the V gene TRBV14; 9 bases match TRBD2. Germline lookup yields CDR1 SGHDN and CDR2 FVKESK. This CDR3 has 17 amino acids. Trimming took 4 bases from V and 8 from J; bases not matched to a gene: 14. The CDR3 bases are TGTGCCAGCAGCCCCATCCGTGGAGCGGGGGGTAAAGGGGAGCTGTTTTTT. Protein product: CASSPIRGAGGKGELFF.

CDR3 DNA: TGTGCCTGGACAGCAGAAGGGACAGCCGGCGGCTACACCTTC. Amino acids: CAWTAEGTAGGYTF. This chain joins TRBV30 and TRBJ1-2, with TRBD1 matching 7 bases. V dropped 4 bases and J dropped 8; count of bases not matched to a gene: 13. CDR1 is GTSNPN and CDR2 is SVGIG in the germline V gene (reference sequence). The CDR3 length is 14 residues.

This chain joins TRBV30 and TRBJ1-6; TRBD1 agrees at 8 bases. Trimming removed 2 bases from V and 7 bases from J; junction bases left unmatched: 22. The CDR3 is made up of 20 amino acids. Germline V gives CDR1 GTSNPN, CDR2 SVGIG (reference sequence). The CDR3 protein is CAWSPGYNRGSSSGNSPLHF. CDR3 in DNA: TGTGCCTGGAGTCCGGGGTATAACAGGGGGTCTTCCTCCGGGAATTCACCCCTCCACTTT. Combining the CDR3 with reference TRBV30 and TRBJ1-6 gives the whole variable domain SQTIHQWPATLVQPVGSPLSLECTVEGTSNPNLYWYRQAAGRGLQLLFYSVGIGQISSEVPQNLSASRPQDRQFILSSKKLLLSDSGFYLCAWSPGYNRGSSSGNSPLHFGNGTRLTVT.

J is TRBJ2-1 and V is TRBV9; maybe TRBD2 (6 bases). Germline CDR1 SGDLS, CDR2 YYNGEE. This CDR3 spans 14 amino acids. V dropped 4 bases and J dropped 12 bases, with 20 bases sitting between them. CDR3 loop: CASSIATTLEGQFF. Written as DNA, the CDR3 is TGTGCCAGCAGCATAGCAACGACCTTGGAGGGGCAGTTCTTC. The full variable domain, rest sourced from reference TRBV9 and TRBJ2-1, is DSGVTQTPKHLITATGQRVTLRCSPRSGDLSVYWYQQSLDQGLQFLIQYYNGEERAKGNILERFSAQQFPDLHSELNLSSLELGDSALYFCASSIATTLEGQFFGPGTRLTVL.